A single sample is the source of the 2 T cell receptor beta chains below, sequenced in a study of T cells in Graves' hyperthyroidism and ophthalmopathy. Amplified TCR beta CDR3 regions derived from RNA transcripts. TCR CDR3 regions were first amplified by RT-PCR with HTBI primers. Via MiXCR, TCRdb re-called the multiplex PCR reads, giving one row per CDR3 protein. The table shows hundreds of thousands of distinct CDR3 sequences, with about an eighth occurring only once. The source material was blood. The receptors shown here come from a man aged 45 to 65 with Graves' ophthalmopathy.

This chain links TRBV20-1 with TRBJ2-6, with D maybe TRBD2 (5 bases). The CDR3 is made up of 14 amino acids. Trimming took off 8 bases at V and 1 base at J, with 12 bases between the two ends. CDR1 is DFQATT, CDR2 SNEGSKA, per germline (reference sequence). In nucleotides, the CDR3 is TGCAGTACCGAGGGCGTTTCTGGGGCCAACGTCCTGACTTTC. It encodes CSTEGVSGANVLTF.

This clonotype has only a few counts. The chain carries TRBV25-1 and TRBJ2-1, with D possibly TRBD2 on 7 matching bases. Deletions cut 5 bases from V and 5 bases from J, with 22 bases between. The CDR3 has 17 amino acids. Germline V gene sequence: CDR1 MGHDK, CDR2 SYGVNS. In nucleotides, the CDR3 is TGTGCCAGCAGTAGTGCCCAATGGGGGGGCATAAACAATGAGCAGTTCTTC. Protein: CASSSAQWGGINNEQFF.